This T cell receptor beta chain was observed in a study of blood T cell repertoires in COVID-19. On the study more broadly: In each case, the material was cDNA or gDNA derived from T cells, B-cell-depleted T cells, or PBMCs.

Per the original data handling: Amplifying reference gene primers gave estimates of nucleated cell counts. TCRdb's copy holds only in-frame clones and misses some; the assay was immunoSEQ multiplex PCR. V, J and clone size were drawn from that table, and D and trimming were deduced from the DNA. The sample holds 200,000 to 300,000 clones, approximately 80% seen once. The CDR3 loop spans 12 amino acids. Trimming shortened V by 1 base and J by 8 bases, and 7 bases separated the two germline ends. Germline CDR1 and CDR2: KGHDR and SFDVKD. The specimen sequenced was peripheral blood. The sequence derives from an older man with acute or convalescent COVID-19. The rearrangement joins TRBV24-1 to TRBJ1-2; D uncertain. The CDR3 bases are TGTGCCACCAGTGATTTTGGCAGGGGCTACACCTTC. This gives the protein CATSDFGRGYTF.